Sequencing of this T cell receptor beta chain was carried out in a study of T cells in Graves' hyperthyroidism and ophthalmopathy (dated by TCRdb to about 2019). Background on the whole study: Peripheral blood was sampled at the time of initial diagnosis, prior to any treatment. To identify TCR V-J signatures that set the groups apart, the researchers used a discovery cohort of 100 or so patients, made up of around 42 with Graves' ophthalmopathy and about 60 with stable Graves' hyperthyroidism. Whether ophthalmopathy could be predicted prospectively was tested in an independent validation cohort made up of 18 to 20 hyperthyroidism patients plus 17 patients who later progressed to ophthalmopathy. The 100 or so discovery patients were divided at random into training and test sets in a 7:3 ratio. The study also compared thyroid tissue and blood T-cell repertoires from several Graves' hyperthyroidism patients. Following sampling, methimazole starting at 30 mg daily was given to hyperthyroidism patients, and high-dose intravenous methylprednisolone was given to ophthalmopathy patients. TCR Vbeta CDR3 sequencing of 130 to 150 peripheral blood samples (under 45 ophthalmopathy, 75 or so hyperthyroidism and roughly 17 progressor patients) is reported in the paper. Study-level results and caveats: Ophthalmopathy was separated from stable hyperthyroidism by a 13 V-J signature model, with around 90% sensitivity and around 81% specificity obtained in cross-validation and 80%/75% obtained in testing. Sample size was not statistically predetermined, and blinding of investigators to group allocation was not performed. In validation, the model predicted progression to ophthalmopathy a median of approximately 6.3 months before onset, with roughly 68% sensitivity and about 75% specificity. Blood samples also contained most of the expanded thyroid clonotypes (frequency above 0.001), which suggests that blood repertoires may reflect thyroid immune responses.

The TCR beta CDR3 regions were amplified from the RNA transcripts. For the first round of RT-PCR on the TCR CDR3, the HTBI primer set was used together with the Qiagen OneStep RT-PCR kit. The libraries were constructed in a second round of multiplex PCR and then size-selected and purified. Paired-end sequencing of the libraries was performed with 100 bp reads on an Illumina HiSeq2000. Concerning the study's data processing: Raw data were processed with SOAPnuke, discarding reads with adapters, uncalled bases, mean Phred below 15, or no exact constant-primer or identifier match. COPE v1.2.5 was used to merge the high-quality paired reads, and each unique nucleotide sequence was defined as a clonotype. Clonotypes were aligned to IMGT TRBV, TRBD and TRBJ reference segments using MiTCR v1.1. The analysis included only V-J combinations with a frequency above 0.0001, which together covered 99% to 99.2% of the repertoires. A TCS score was defined as the ratio of F50 (clonal expansion) to E x V (chaos), with BLOSUM62-based TCRdist applied between CDR3 peptides within each V-J. Welch's t-statistics and random forest reduced 500 to 550 V-J features to around 14, which were used in a naive Bayes classifier (R e1071). TCRdb redid the processing of the public reads, applying fastp at Q25 and MiXCR, and retained in-frame beta chains. Every entry covers one CDR3 protein and lists the most common genes and DNA from its rows. These V and J calls originate from TCRdb's pipeline instead of the authors' own analysis. The table for this sample lists hundreds of thousands of distinct CDR3 sequences; less than 25% of them were counted only once. The biggest ten clones account for roughly 12% of the sample.

Of note for this clonotype: Its target antigen remains unknown. Base qualities were left out, and no much larger clone turns up one base away.

Moderately to severely active disease, a Clinical Activity Score of at least 3, a NOSPECS grade of at least 4, and a duration under 3 months were present in ophthalmopathy patients. The study excluded patients with uncontrolled infections, other autoimmune diseases, pregnancy or lactation. Diagnoses relied on clinical symptoms, serum thyroxine and TRAb, thyroid ultrasound and orbital computed tomography. PBMCs were isolated from around 10 ml of fresh peripheral blood by Ficoll-Paque density gradient centrifugation. Trizol reagent was used to extract total RNA, and RNA quality was then checked on an Agilent 2100 Bioanalyzer. Its CDR3 holds 14 amino acids, cysteine through phenylalanine. Kept here is only the CDR3 DNA, which spans 42 bases and is read in frame from base 1. V is cut by 7 bases and J by 6 bases, and the space between the germline ends is 18 bases.

This sequence was found in a woman aged 25 to 39 with Graves' ophthalmopathy. The chain is assembled from TRBV12-3 or TRBV12-4 and TRBJ1-1; the D gene is perhaps TRBD1, on 5 matching bases. Sequences were obtained from blood. DNA sequence: TGTGCCAGCACCCGGGACGGCCTTGGTTCTGAAGCTTTCTTT. The translation is CASTRDGLGSEAFF.